This TCR beta chain was captured in a study of cytomegalovirus exposure and HLA in healthy donors. Germline CDR1 LGHNA, CDR2 YSLEER. CDR3 size: 16 residues. The trim removed 2 bases at V and 7 bases at J, leaving 6 bases unmatched. General observations from the study: Reported performance of the classifier showed diagnosis of cytomegalovirus status with high specificity and sensitivity. The study listed 164 cytomegalovirus-associated TCR beta chains. A later analysis linked a missense variant in DCLRE1C to the trimming of TCR beta V and J genes.

PCR was performed using 60 Vbeta and 13 Jbeta primers. Measured with immunoSEQ multiplex PCR; TCRdb has only the in-frame clones, and not every one. The data hold approximately 170,000 clones, with roughly three quarters observed a single time. Regarding this clone: Antigen specificity is unknown.

Specimen: PBMCs. The V call is TRBV4-3, the J call TRBJ2-1; 12 bases agree with TRBD2. The sequence derives from a woman between 45 and 65 years old in good health and CMV-seronegative. The CDR3 nucleotides read TGCGCCAGCAGCCAAACGGGACTAGCGGGCGGTAATGAGCAGTTCTTC. Residues: CASSQTGLAGGNEQFF.